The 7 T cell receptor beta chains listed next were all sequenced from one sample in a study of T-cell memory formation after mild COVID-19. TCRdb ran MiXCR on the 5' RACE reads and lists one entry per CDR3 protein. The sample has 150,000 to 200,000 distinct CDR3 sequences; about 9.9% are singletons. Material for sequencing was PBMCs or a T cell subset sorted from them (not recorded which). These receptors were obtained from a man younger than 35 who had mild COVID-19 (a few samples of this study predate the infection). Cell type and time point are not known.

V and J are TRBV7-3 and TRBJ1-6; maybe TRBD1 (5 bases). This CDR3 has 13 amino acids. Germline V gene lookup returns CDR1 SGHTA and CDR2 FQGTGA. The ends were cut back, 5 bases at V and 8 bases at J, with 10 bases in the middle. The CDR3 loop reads CASSNGAYSPLHF. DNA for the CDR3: TGTGCCAGCAGCAATGGGGCTTATTCACCCCTCCACTTT. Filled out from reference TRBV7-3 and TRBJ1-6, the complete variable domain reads GAGVSQTPSNKVTEKGKYVELRCDPISGHTALYWYRQSLGQGPEFLIYFQGTGAADDSGLPNDRFFAVRPEGSVSTLKIQRTERGDSAVYLCASSNGAYSPLHFGNGTRLTVT.

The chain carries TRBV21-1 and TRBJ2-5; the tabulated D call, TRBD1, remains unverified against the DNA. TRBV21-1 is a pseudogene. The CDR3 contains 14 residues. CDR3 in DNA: TGTGCCAGCAGCAAGGGGGGTAGGCGAGAGACCCAGTACTTC. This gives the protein CASSKGGRRETQYF.

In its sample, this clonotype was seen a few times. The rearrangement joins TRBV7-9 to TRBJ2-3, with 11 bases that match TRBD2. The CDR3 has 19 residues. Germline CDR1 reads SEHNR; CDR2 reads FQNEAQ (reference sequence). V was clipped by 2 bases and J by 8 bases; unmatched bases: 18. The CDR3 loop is CASSLRSPLAGGPRGTQYF. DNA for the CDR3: TGTGCCAGCAGCTTACGGTCCCCGCTAGCGGGGGGACCTAGGGGTACGCAGTATTTT.

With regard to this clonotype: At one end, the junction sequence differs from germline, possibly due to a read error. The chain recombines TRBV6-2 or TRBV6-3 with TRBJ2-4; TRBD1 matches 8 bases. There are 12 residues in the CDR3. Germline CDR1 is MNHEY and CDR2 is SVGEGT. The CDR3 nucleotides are TGTGCCAGCAGCCCCGGGACAGGACCGAATAATTTC. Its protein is CASSPGTGPNNF.

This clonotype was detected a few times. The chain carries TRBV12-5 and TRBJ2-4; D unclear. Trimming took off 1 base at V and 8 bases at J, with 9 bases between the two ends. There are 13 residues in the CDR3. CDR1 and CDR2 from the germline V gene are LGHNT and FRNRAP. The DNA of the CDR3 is TGTGCTAGTGGTTTGGAACAGACGGACATTCAGTACTTC. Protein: CASGLEQTDIQYF.

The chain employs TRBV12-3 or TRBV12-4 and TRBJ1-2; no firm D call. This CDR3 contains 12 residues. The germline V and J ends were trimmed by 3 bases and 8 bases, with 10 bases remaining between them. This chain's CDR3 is CASSFGQQGYTF. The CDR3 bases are TGTGCCAGCAGTTTTGGTCAACAGGGCTACACCTTC.

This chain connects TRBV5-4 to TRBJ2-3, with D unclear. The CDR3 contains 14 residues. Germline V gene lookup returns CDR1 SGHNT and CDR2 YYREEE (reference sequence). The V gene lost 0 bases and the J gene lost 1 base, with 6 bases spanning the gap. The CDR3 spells CASSLDGGTDTQYF. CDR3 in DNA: TGTGCCAGCAGCTTGGATGGGGGCACAGATACGCAGTATTTT.